One TCR beta chain is described in this entry. Its target is not known. This sample is drawn from a study of CD4 T cells in relation to SARS-CoV-2 and coronaviruses. General study findings and limits: Approximately 65% of donors had memory CD4+ clonotypes crossrecognizing SARS-CoV-2 and common cold coronavirus spike.

Assay: immunoSEQ multiplex PCR; the TCRdb copy retains only in-frame clones and omits some. The sample has around 20,000 clones; under 70% are singletons. CD4+ T cells from unexposed donors were obtained before the COVID-19 pandemic (2011-2018). CD4+ T cells were isolated from the cells after around eleven days of culture. Testing used SARS-CoV-2 S/N and four cold-coronavirus spikes on unexposed-donor CD4+ T cells, cells permitting. Approximately 2 million PBMCs per well were cultured with around 10 IU/ml IL-2. Fresh IL-2 medium replaced half the medium on days 3 and 7. The germline gives CDR1 LGHNA, CDR2 YSLEER. V was shortened by 0 bases and J by 4 bases, with 9 bases between the two germline ends. The CDR3 is 14 amino acids.

Sequenced input: CD4+ T cells from PBMCs, cultured in vitro. The origin of this receptor is a human donor in good health. The gene calls are TRBV4-3 and TRBJ1-2; D is perhaps TRBD1 (5 bases). The CDR3 region has the DNA TGCGCCAGCAGCCAAGATTGGACAACCTATGGCTACACCTTC. Encoded protein: CASSQDWTTYGYTF.